The 6 T cell receptor beta chains below all came from one sample that was sequenced in a study of response to subunit inactivated influenza vaccine. One entry per CDR3 protein results from TCRdb running MiXCR on the RT-PCR reads. Of 650,000 to 800,000 distinct CDR3 sequences listed, about 14% were seen once; the top ten hold 5.5% to 8%. Material: PBMCs from blood, obtained 14 to 15 days before vaccination. The receptors were gathered from a man aged 50 to 59 who received an inactivated influenza vaccine.

This clonotype has only a few counts. This chain connects TRBV7-9 to TRBJ1-3; 7 nucleotides align to TRBD1. V lost 4 bases, J lost 4 bases, and 4 bases stayed unmatched. CDR1 and CDR2 from the germline V gene are SEHNR and FQNEAQ (reference sequence). The CDR3 has 14 amino acids. CDR3 loop: CASSSGTEGNTIYF. DNA for the CDR3: TGTGCCAGCAGCTCCGGGACAGAAGGAAACACCATATATTTT.

This clonotype was recorded a few times. The chain couples TRBV9 to TRBJ2-2, with D hard to call. Germline V gene lookup returns CDR1 SGDLS and CDR2 YYNGEE. The CDR3 is 16 amino acids. V was shortened by 0 bases and J by 6 bases, with 15 bases between the two germline ends. Written as DNA, the CDR3 is TGTGCCAGCAGCGTAGGGGGAACTCCTCTCCCCGGGGAGCTGTTTTTT. Amino acids: CASSVGGTPLPGELFF.

A few counts support this clonotype. V usage is TRBV11-2 and J usage is TRBJ2-1, with D possibly called TRBD1 or TRBD2 (5 bases each). Germline lookup yields CDR1 SGHAT and CDR2 FQNNGV. The CDR3 totals 16 residues. V gave up 4 bases and J gave up 5 bases, with 18 bases separating them. CDR3 in amino acids: CASSSYGTGVDNEQFF. The CDR3 bases are TGTGCCAGCAGCTCATATGGGACGGGCGTGGACAATGAGCAGTTCTTC.

This clonotype showed up just a few times. It may be a read error: a sequence one base away is much more abundant. The V call is TRBV7-2, the J call TRBJ2-1; TRBD2 aligns across 10 bases. The germline V gene has CDR1 SGHTA and CDR2 FQGNSA. Trimming cost V 8 bases and J 0 bases; bases outside gene matches: 4. CDR3 size: 15 residues. In DNA form, the CDR3 reads TGTGCCAGCGGCTCTAGCGGGAGCTCCTACAATGAGCAGTTCTTC. It translates to CASGSSGSSYNEQFF.

Ten or more counts support this clonotype. This chain uses TRBV20-1 with TRBJ2-2; the D call may be TRBD1 or TRBD2 (6 bases each). V was clipped by 0 bases and J by 5 bases, with 10 bases between them. The CDR3 has 14 amino acids. Germline CDR1 is DFQATT and CDR2 is SNEGSKA (reference sequence). This CDR3 reads CSARDRGRTGELFF. The CDR3 region has the DNA TGCAGTGCTAGAGATCGGGGGCGTACCGGGGAGCTGTTTTTT.

This clonotype was found a few times. The chain is built from TRBV10-3 and TRBJ2-3, with D maybe TRBD1 (6 bases). Germline CDR1 is ENHRY and CDR2 is SYGVKD. The CDR3 is made up of 14 amino acids. V lost 4 bases, J lost 1 base, and 9 bases lay in between. This chain's CDR3 is CAISVGGRTDTQYF. In DNA form, the CDR3 reads TGTGCCATCAGTGTAGGGGGACGCACAGATACGCAGTATTTT.